The 21 T cell receptor beta chains given below trace back to one sample, sequenced in a study of cytomegalovirus exposure and HLA in healthy donors (dated by TCRdb to 2016 to 2017). The method behind the library was the immunoSEQ multiplex PCR assay. For the multiplex PCR, a mixture combining 60 forward primers for TCR Vbeta segments and 13 reverse primers for TCR Jbeta segments was used. TCRdb limited this immuneACCESS table to in-frame rearrangements with V and J called. A share of clones is missing; checked studies link under half to unresolved V genes, and the rest is unexplained. The sample table contains some 150,000 clones; only one count was recorded for approximately 80% of them. Around 4% of the sample belongs to the ten largest clones. Sequences were obtained from PBMCs. The origin of the receptors is a man between 40 and 49 years old in good health and CMV-seropositive.

V usage is TRBV4-3 and J usage is TRBJ2-7; possibly TRBD2 for D (6 bases). The CDR3 extends over 15 amino acids. Trimming removed 0 bases from V and 6 bases from J, with 15 bases in between. Germline CDR1 reads LGHNA; CDR2 reads YSLEER. The CDR3 sequence is CASSQEGDSRAEQYF. Written as DNA, the CDR3 is TGCGCCAGCAGCCAAGAAGGGGACTCTCGAGCCGAGCAGTACTTC.

Concerning this clone itself: The junction does not match germline at one end; this may be a read error. Other DNA sequences in the same sample also yield this CDR3. V gene TRBV7-9 combines with J gene TRBJ2-7; a weak D match, TRBD2 (5 bases). This CDR3 spans 12 amino acids. CDR1 and CDR2 from the germline V gene are SEHNR and FQNEAQ (reference sequence). This CDR3 reads CSSSFEGGEQYF. The CDR3 DNA follows: TGTTCCAGCAGCTTCGAGGGCGGCGAGCAGTACTTC.

This clone was detected only once. The rearrangement links TRBV13 to TRBJ2-7; 7 bases fit TRBD2. The CDR3 totals 15 residues. CDR1 and CDR2 (germline): PRHDT, FYEKMQ (reference sequence). After removal of 5 bases from V and 2 bases from J, the junction contained 9 bases not matched to a gene. The CDR3 is CASSLGASGTYEQYF. CDR3 nucleotide sequence: TGTGCCAGCAGCCTCGGGGCTAGCGGAACCTACGAGCAGTACTTC.

This rearrangement joins TRBV5-1 to TRBJ2-7; possible D gene TRBD2, 6 bases. CDR1 and CDR2 from the germline V gene are SGHRS and YFSETQ. The CDR3 totals 15 residues. Trimming removed 0 bases from V and 0 bases from J, with 10 bases in between. The CDR3 reads CASSLAAGTSYEQYF. CDR3 sequence (DNA): TGCGCCAGCAGCTTGGCGGCGGGGACCTCCTACGAGCAGTACTTC.

This chain connects TRBV7-3 to TRBJ2-6; D may be TRBD1 (6 bases). CDR1 and CDR2 (germline): SGHTA, FQGTGA. The CDR3 is made up of 15 amino acids. V was clipped by 5 bases and J by 1 base, with 9 bases between them. The CDR3 here is CASSVTGSGANVLTF. CDR3 coding DNA: TGTGCCAGCAGCGTCACAGGGTCTGGGGCCAACGTCCTGACTTTC.

The chain recombines TRBV27 with TRBJ1-1, with 8 bases that match TRBD1. V lost 6 bases, J lost 3 bases, and 12 bases stayed unmatched. Germline V CDR1 and CDR2: MNHEY, SMNVEV (reference sequence). The CDR3 totals 16 residues. CDR3 sequence reads: CASSQTVRGLYTEAFF. The CDR3 DNA reads as TGTGCCAGCAGCCAAACCGTCAGGGGGCTTTACACTGAAGCTTTCTTT.

The table lists this clone with a count of one. This chain connects TRBV11-2 to TRBJ1-1, with 7 bases matching TRBD1. V shed 4 bases, J shed 1 base, and the junction held 3 bases outside the gene matches. CDR1 and CDR2 from the germline V gene are SGHAT and FQNNGV. This CDR3 has 14 amino acids. CDR3 amino acids: CASSYGQENTEAFF. The CDR3 bases are TGTGCCAGCAGCTACGGACAGGAGAACACTGAAGCTTTCTTT.

CDR3 sequence (DNA): TGTGCCAGCAGCCACGGACAGGGGTACGAGCAGTACTTC. Its protein is CASSHGQGYEQYF. This sequence joins TRBV11-3 and TRBJ2-7, with 9 bases that match TRBD1. Germline V gene sequence: CDR1 SGHNT, CDR2 YENEEA. The CDR3 is made up of 13 amino acids. V was pared by 5 bases and J by 4 bases, with 3 bases of the junction left unmatched.

The J gene is TRBJ1-1, the V gene TRBV29-1; 7 bases fit TRBD1. Losses at the gene ends were 6 bases for V and 6 bases for J; bases not matched to a gene: 10. CDR1 SQVTM and CDR2 ANQGSEA come from the germline V gene. This CDR3 comprises 13 residues. This CDR3 is CSVAYRGVPEAFF. The DNA for the CDR3 is TGCAGCGTGGCTTACAGGGGTGTCCCTGAAGCTTTCTTT.

About this clone itself: One end of the junction fails to match germline, which may point to a read error. The CDR3 reads CASSPTGLAYEQYF. CDR3 DNA sequence: TGTGCCAGCAGCCCTACGGGACTTGCCTACGAGCAGTACTTC. This rearrangement joins TRBV5-1 to TRBJ2-7; D possibly corresponds to TRBD2 (6 bases). CDR1 is SGHRS, CDR2 YFSETQ, per germline. The CDR3 has 14 residues.

The chain uses TRBV6-5 and TRBJ2-5; maybe TRBD1 (5 bases). The CDR3 is 14 amino acids. V shed 7 bases and J shed 4 bases, with 16 bases lying between them. The V gene's germline CDR1 is MNHEY and CDR2 SVGAGI. CDR3 bases: TGTGCCAGCATTAGGGCAGGGCGGAGAGAGACCCAGTACTTC. Translated, it gives CASIRAGRRETQYF.

This chain connects TRBV11-3 to TRBJ2-5, with D perhaps TRBD2 (6 bases). Germline assignment: CDR1 SGHNT and CDR2 YENEEA. This CDR3 spans 14 amino acids. V dropped 4 bases and J dropped 4 bases, with 13 bases sitting between them. CDR3 residues: CASSSPGSRETQYF. The CDR3 DNA is TGTGCCAGCAGCTCGCCCGGGAGTCGAGAGACCCAGTACTTC.

The chain joins TRBV5-6 to TRBJ2-3, with D possibly matching TRBD2 (5 bases). In germline, CDR1 is SGHDT, CDR2 YYEEEE. The CDR3 spans 17 residues. The ends were cut back, 0 bases at V and 3 bases at J, with 17 bases in the middle. CDR3 loop: CASSLAGRGGATDTQYF. CDR3 DNA sequence: TGTGCCAGCAGCTTGGCGGGTCGAGGAGGAGCGACAGATACGCAGTATTTT.

CDR3 DNA: TGCGCCAGCAGCTTACAGGGTACTGGGGCCAACGTCCTGACTTTC. Translated: CASSLQGTGANVLTF. This chain links TRBV5-1 with TRBJ2-6; D possibly corresponds to TRBD1 (6 bases). Between the trimmed V and J ends, which lost 2 bases and 2 bases, there was a span of 8 bases. CDR1 and CDR2 from the germline V gene are SGHRS and YFSETQ. The length of the CDR3 is 15 residues.

This chain links TRBV7-9 with TRBJ2-7, with 10 nucleotides matching TRBD1. CDR1 SEHNR and CDR2 FQNEAQ come from the germline V gene (reference sequence). The CDR3 runs to 16 residues. V dropped 6 bases and J dropped 2; count of bases not matched to a gene: 10. CDR3 region: CASRLLTGGTAYEQYF. In DNA, the CDR3 is TGTGCCAGCAGGCTATTGACAGGGGGCACGGCCTACGAGCAGTACTTC.

V usage is TRBV30 and J usage is TRBJ2-2; TRBD1 might be the D (6 bases). Germline-derived CDR1 and CDR2 are GTSNPN and SVGIG (reference sequence). The germline V and J ends were trimmed by 2 bases and 4 bases, with 11 bases remaining between them. CDR3 length: 14 amino acids. The CDR3 bases are TGTGCCTGGAGTCCTACAGGGTTCACCGGGGAGCTGTTTTTT. This gives the protein CAWSPTGFTGELFF.

V usage is TRBV28 and J usage is TRBJ1-5; 7 bases map to TRBD1. Germline CDR1 MDHEN, CDR2 SYDVKM. The J segment lost 9 bases and the V segment lost 4 bases, leaving 18 bases of the junction unmatched. CDR3 size: 17 residues. In DNA form, the CDR3 reads TGTGCCAGCAGTTCCGTAGTGGGACAGCCAAAAGAGAGGCCCCAGCATTTT. It specifies CASSSVVGQPKERPQHF.

This chain connects TRBV28 to TRBJ2-1; tentatively, D is TRBD1 (7 bases). The CDR3 has 18 residues. Germline V gene data show CDR1 as MDHEN and CDR2 as SYDVKM. V lost 7 bases and J lost 1, with 23 bases in between. CDR3 sequence reads: CASTPFSRRGPSYNEQFF. In nucleotides, the CDR3 is TGTGCCAGCACTCCTTTTAGCCGGAGGGGGCCATCCTACAATGAGCAGTTCTTC.

The chain combines TRBV6-5 with TRBJ1-5; D gene ambiguous. Germline V gives CDR1 MNHEY, CDR2 SVGAGI. This CDR3 is 15 amino acids long. The germline V and J ends were trimmed by 0 bases and 4 bases, with 10 bases remaining between them. The CDR3 protein is CASSYSEAGNQPQHF. The DNA of the CDR3 is TGTGCCAGCAGTTACTCGGAGGCGGGGAATCAGCCCCAGCATTTT.

V is TRBV19 and J is TRBJ2-1, with TRBD1 as a possible D gene (6 bases). Germline V lookup: CDR1 LNHDA, CDR2 SQIVND (reference sequence). CDR3 length: 16 amino acids. V dropped 7 bases and J dropped 0 bases, with 16 bases sitting between them. This CDR3 reads CASNMRGGSSYNEQFF. In nucleotides, the CDR3 is TGTGCCAGTAATATGCGAGGGGGAAGCTCCTACAATGAGCAGTTCTTC.

This chain links TRBV7-7 with TRBJ1-3, with D unclear. Trimming left V 2 bases short and J 0 bases short, with 8 bases between. Germline-derived CDR1 and CDR2 are SSHAT and FNYEAQ (reference sequence). CDR3 length equals 15 residues. The CDR3 sequence is CASSLTLSSGNTIYF. The DNA for the CDR3 is TGTGCCAGCAGCTTAACCCTTAGCTCTGGAAACACCATATATTTT.